Presented here are 31 T cell receptor beta chains from one specimen sequenced in a study of identifying expanded T cells in peripheral blood (dated by TCRdb to about 2019). To prepare the library, the immunoSEQ multiplex PCR assay was applied. TCRdb re-hosts the immuneACCESS table, in-frame sequences only. Its copies lack some clones; in the studies checked, an unresolved V gene accounts for under half of them, and the cause for the rest is not known. In this sample the table shows some 75,000 clones, 85% to 90% of which occur a single time. The ten largest account for over 2.5% of the sample. Material for sequencing was blood. The receptor source for this set is a person aged 18-70 years in good health.

This chain connects TRBV7-2 to TRBJ2-3; 8 nucleotides agree with TRBD1. Germline V lookup: CDR1 SGHTA, CDR2 FQGNSA. The CDR3 has 16 residues. The V gene end was trimmed by 0 bases and the J gene end by 8 bases; junction bases not matched to a gene: 10. For the CDR3, the DNA is TGTGCCAGCAGCTTAGCCGGGACAGGCTCCGTCGGTACGCAGTATTTT. This codes for CASSLAGTGSVGTQYF.

The rearrangement joins TRBV6-6 to TRBJ1-4; the match to TRBD1 covers 8 bases. This CDR3 is 14 amino acids long. Trimming at V came to 5 bases and at J to 4 bases, leaving 3 bases not matched to a gene. From germline, CDR1 is MNHNY and CDR2 SVGAGI (reference sequence). CDR3 nucleotide sequence: TGTGCCAGCAGTGGACAGGGCGATAATGAAAAACTGTTTTTT. Translating gives CASSGQGDNEKLFF.

This clone was counted a few times. The DNA of the CDR3 is TGTGCCAGCAGCGGGACAGGGATCAACGAGCAGTACTTC. This gives the protein CASSGTGINEQYF. The genes are TRBV9 and TRBJ2-7; TRBD1 matches 8 bases. This CDR3 has 13 residues. J gave up 5 bases and V 3 bases, and 4 bases lay outside the gene matches. Germline assignment: CDR1 SGDLS and CDR2 YYNGEE.

The chain combines TRBV7-6 with TRBJ2-7; 11 positions agree with TRBD2. Germline CDR1 and CDR2: SGHVS and FNYEAQ. The CDR3 spans 15 residues. V trimming: 1 base; J trimming: 5 bases; junction bases outside the gene matches: 4. CDR3 protein: CASSLGRLAGHEQYF. In DNA, the CDR3 is TGTGCCAGCAGCTTAGGTAGACTAGCGGGACACGAGCAGTACTTC.

This rearrangement joins TRBV20-1 to TRBJ2-1; no definite D call. V lost 6 bases, J lost 5 bases, and 8 bases lay in between. In germline, CDR1 is DFQATT, CDR2 SNEGSKA (reference sequence). The CDR3 runs to 11 residues. CDR3 in amino acids: CSADEHNEQFF. The DNA for the CDR3 is TGCAGTGCCGATGAACACAATGAGCAGTTCTTC.

The CDR3 DNA reads TGTGCCAGTAGTATATCTAGCGGGAGGTCCTCCTCCTACAATGAGCAGTTCTTC. It codes for CASSISSGRSSSYNEQFF. V usage is TRBV19 and J usage is TRBJ2-1; 11 bases align to TRBD2. Germline loops: CDR1 LNHDA, CDR2 SQIVND (reference sequence). The CDR3 has 18 residues. V lost 2 bases, J lost 0 bases, and 6 bases stayed unmatched.

The chain carries TRBV5-1 and TRBJ1-1; D gene uncertain. Germline V gene data show CDR1 as SGHRS and CDR2 as YFSETQ. This CDR3 is 14 amino acids long. Between the trimmed V and J ends, which lost 2 bases and 1 base, there was a span of 9 bases. The CDR3 spells CASSFGQKNTEAFF. CDR3 nucleotides: TGCGCCAGCAGCTTCGGTCAGAAGAACACTGAAGCTTTCTTT.

This chain joins TRBV14 and TRBJ1-5; D not resolved. The V end was cut by 0 bases, the J end by 5 bases, with 5 bases between. Per germline, CDR1 SGHDN and CDR2 FVKESK. CDR3 size: 13 residues. CDR3 loop: CASSQDWDQPQHF. The CDR3 DNA is TGTGCCAGCAGCCAAGACTGGGATCAGCCCCAGCATTTT.

V gene TRBV5-1 combines with J gene TRBJ2-7, with D uncertain. The CDR3 covers 13 residues. Germline V gene lookup returns CDR1 SGHRS and CDR2 YFSETQ. V dropped 4 bases and J dropped 2 bases, with 10 bases sitting between them. The CDR3 is CASSLTSTYEQYF. The CDR3 DNA sequence: TGCGCCAGCAGCCTAACATCTACCTACGAGCAGTACTTC.

The CDR3: CASSLSGLRSGNTIYF. Written as DNA, the CDR3 is TGTGCCAGCAGCTTGTCAGGGTTACGGTCTGGAAACACCATATATTTT. The chain couples TRBV7-8 to TRBJ1-3, with D possibly being TRBD1 (5 bases). Trimming pared 3 bases from V and 1 base from J, leaving 13 bases between. Germline V gene lookup returns CDR1 SGHVS and CDR2 FQNEAQ. This CDR3 region has 16 residues.

This clone showed up just a few times. The chain employs TRBV9 and TRBJ1-4; D is ambiguous. The germline CDR1 and CDR2 sequences are SGDLS and YYNGEE. CDR3 length equals 14 residues. Trimming pared 4 bases from V and 4 bases from J, leaving 11 bases between. The CDR3 reads CASSPTGVNEKLFF. DNA for the CDR3: TGTGCCAGCAGCCCTACTGGGGTTAATGAAAAACTGTTTTTT.

V usage is TRBV28 and J usage is TRBJ2-5, with D possibly TRBD1 on 5 matching bases. Germline V gene lookup returns CDR1 MDHEN and CDR2 SYDVKM. This CDR3 is 16 amino acids long. V shed 6 bases and J shed 4 bases, with 21 bases lying between them. The CDR3 DNA is TGTGCCAGCAGCCTTACGACCCCAGGTGGGGCAGAGACCCAGTACTTC. It translates to CASSLTTPGGAETQYF.

This sequence joins TRBV5-1 and TRBJ2-1; TRBD1 or TRBD2 may be the D gene (5 bases each). The CDR3 runs to 13 residues. Per germline, CDR1 SGHRS and CDR2 YFSETQ. V dropped 3 bases and J dropped 4 bases, with 8 bases sitting between them. CDR3: CASSSGPYNEQFF. The CDR3 DNA reads as TGCGCCAGCAGCTCGGGACCGTACAATGAGCAGTTCTTC.

The V gene is TRBV6-5, the J gene TRBJ2-7, with TRBD1 identical over 7 bases. CDR1 and CDR2 (germline): MNHEY, SVGAGI. J was trimmed by 0 bases and V by 6 bases; bases with no gene match: 8. The CDR3 runs 15 residues. The CDR3 here is CASSTRQGSSYEQYF. The CDR3 coding sequence is TGTGCCAGCAGCACCCGACAGGGTAGCTCCTACGAGCAGTACTTC.

The rearrangement links TRBV19 to TRBJ1-1; D is uncertain. CDR3 length equals 13 residues. Deletions cut 7 bases from V and 5 bases from J, with 14 bases between. The germline V gene encodes CDR1 LNHDA and CDR2 SQIVND (reference sequence). The CDR3 DNA reads TGTGCCAGTAAGACTCCCGGAGGGACTGAAGCTTTCTTT. Its protein product is CASKTPGGTEAFF.

The V call is TRBV7-2, the J call TRBJ1-4; 9 bases line up with TRBD1. Looked up from germline, CDR1 is SGHTA and CDR2 is FQGNSA. V was clipped by 4 bases and J by 10 bases; unmatched bases: 10. CDR3 size: 15 residues. CDR3 loop: CASSSGPGQGGKLFF. CDR3 bases: TGTGCCAGCAGCTCCGGACCGGGACAGGGCGGAAAACTGTTTTTT.

This chain connects TRBV4-1 to TRBJ1-5; no reliable D call. This CDR3 contains 15 residues. Germline CDR1 is MGHRA and CDR2 is YSYEKL. V was trimmed by 0 bases and J by 9 bases, leaving 15 bases between them. This CDR3 is CASSQDYQPHWPQHF. The DNA for the CDR3 is TGCGCCAGCAGCCAAGATTATCAGCCCCATTGGCCCCAGCATTTT.

The chain recombines TRBV5-8 with TRBJ1-5, with unresolved D. The germline V gene encodes CDR1 SGHTS and CDR2 YDEGEE. Trimming took off 4 bases at V and 7 bases at J, with 15 bases between the two ends. This CDR3 is built from 14 residues. As DNA, the CDR3 is TGTGCCAGCAGCCCAAGGGTAGGAAACCAGCCCCAGCATTTT. Residues: CASSPRVGNQPQHF.

V is TRBV4-1 and J is TRBJ1-2; 7 nucleotides agree with TRBD1. The V gene end was trimmed by 5 bases and the J gene end by 4 bases; junction bases not matched to a gene: 7. This CDR3 has 14 residues. Germline CDR1 reads MGHRA; CDR2 reads YSYEKL. The CDR3 bases are TGCGCCAGCAGCGATCCGGGACAGTCCTATGGCTACACCTTC. Its protein product is CASSDPGQSYGYTF.

The chain carries TRBV19 and TRBJ1-2; D gene unclear. This CDR3 is 14 amino acids long. CDR1 and CDR2 from the germline V gene are LNHDA and SQIVND (reference sequence). With 3 bases removed from V and 9 bases from J, the gap between germline ends came to 17 bases. The DNA for the CDR3 is TGTGCCAGTAGTATTCCGACCACGACGGTTAGCTACACCTTC. It yields the protein CASSIPTTTVSYTF. Variable domain in full (rest from reference TRBV19 and TRBJ1-2): DGGITQSPKYLFRKEGQNVTLSCEQNLNHDAMYWYRQDPGQGLRLIYYSQIVNDFQKGDIAEGYSVSREKKESFPLTVTSAQKNPTAFYLCASSIPTTTVSYTFGSGTRLTVV.

The chain employs TRBV19 and TRBJ2-3; D is uncertain. Germline CDR1 reads LNHDA; CDR2 reads SQIVND (reference sequence). Trimming pared 7 bases from V and 4 bases from J, leaving 12 bases between. The CDR3 sequence is 13 residues long. CDR3 protein: CASKPDAADTQYF. The CDR3 bases are TGTGCCAGTAAGCCCGACGCGGCAGATACGCAGTATTTT.

The gene calls are TRBV30 and TRBJ2-7; 9 bases align to TRBD2. Germline loops: CDR1 GTSNPN, CDR2 SVGIG (reference sequence). This CDR3 is 14 amino acids long. This chain's CDR3 is CASARGGLMDEQYF. In DNA form, the CDR3 reads TGTGCTTCGGCGCGGGGGGGCCTAATGGACGAGCAGTACTTC. Drawing the rest from reference TRBV30 and TRBJ2-7, the complete variable domain is SQTIHQWPATLVQPVGSPLSLECTVEGTSNPNLYWYRQAAGRGLQLLFYSVGIGQISSEVPQNLSASRPQDRQFILSSKKLLLSDSGFYLCASARGGLMDEQYFGPGTRLTVT.

The chain links TRBV14 to TRBJ1-6, with D unresolved. V dropped 3 bases and J dropped 7 bases, with 13 bases sitting between them. Germline-derived CDR1 and CDR2 are SGHDN and FVKESK. The CDR3 has 15 amino acids. CDR3 sequence reads: CASSQGLPWNSPLHF. CDR3 nucleotide sequence: TGTGCCAGCAGCCAGGGTCTGCCGTGGAATTCACCCCTCCACTTT.

The rearrangement links TRBV15 to TRBJ1-1; TRBD1 might be the D (6 bases). Germline loops: CDR1 LNHNV, CDR2 YYDKDF (reference sequence). The V and J ends lost 1 base and 4 bases respectively, with 10 bases between them. The CDR3 runs to 14 residues. Here the CDR3 DNA reads TGTGCCACCAGCAGAGTGGGGGGGCCCACTGAAGCTTTCTTT. Residues: CATSRVGGPTEAFF.

V gene TRBV7-2 combines with J gene TRBJ2-5, with no clear D. V dropped 1 base and J dropped 7 bases, with 16 bases sitting between them. Germline loops: CDR1 SGHTA, CDR2 FQGNSA. The CDR3 length is 15 residues. The CDR3 bases are TGTGCCAGCAGCTTAGAGGAATATGGATCGGGGACCCAGTACTTC. Residues: CASSLEEYGSGTQYF.

The rearrangement links TRBV6-5 to TRBJ1-4; unclear D gene. The CDR3 sequence is 15 residues long. The ends were cut back, 5 bases at V and 3 bases at J, with 13 bases in the middle. Germline assignment: CDR1 MNHEY and CDR2 SVGAGI. CDR3 loop: CASSRLVRANEKLFF. The CDR3 coding sequence is TGTGCCAGCAGTCGCCTAGTTAGGGCTAATGAAAAACTGTTTTTT.

This clone was recorded once. The chain's CDR3 is CASSWGQGETQYF. The CDR3 DNA sequence: TGTGCCAGCAGCTGGGGACAGGGAGAGACCCAGTACTTC. The chain is built from TRBV5-6 and TRBJ2-5, with 9 bases that match TRBD1. The CDR3 loop spans 13 amino acids. The J segment lost 4 bases and the V segment lost 3 bases, leaving 1 base of the junction unmatched. The germline V gene encodes CDR1 SGHDT and CDR2 YYEEEE.

J is TRBJ2-3 and V is TRBV18; 10 positions match TRBD2. The CDR3 is 18 residues long. V was pared by 1 base and J by 4 bases, with 11 bases of the junction left unmatched. CDR1 and CDR2 from the germline V gene are KGHSH and LQKENI. CDR3 amino acids: CASSPRPAGGGQADTQYF. The CDR3 DNA reads as TGTGCCAGCTCACCACGTCCAGCGGGGGGGGGACAGGCAGATACGCAGTATTTT.

This chain connects TRBV9 to TRBJ2-5; TRBD1 matches 8 bases. The CDR3 consists of 17 residues. CDR1 SGDLS and CDR2 YYNGEE come from the germline V gene. After removal of 2 bases from V and 5 bases from J, the junction contained 14 bases not matched to a gene. In nucleotides, the CDR3 is TGTGCCAGCAGCGTCGGACTTGCAGGGGGCGGAGGGGAGACCCAGTACTTC. Protein sequence: CASSVGLAGGGGETQYF.

This clone occurred once. The CDR3: CASSFQQIDFYGYTF. Written as DNA, the CDR3 is TGTGCCAGCAGTTTTCAACAAATCGATTTCTATGGCTACACCTTC. The chain links TRBV28 to TRBJ1-2; D ambiguous. The germline V and J ends were trimmed by 3 bases and 4 bases, with 15 bases remaining between them. The CDR3 is 15 residues long. CDR1 and CDR2 from the germline V gene are MDHEN and SYDVKM.

The DNA for the CDR3 is TGTGCCAGCAGTCAACCCGACAGGGGCGGCTACACCTTC. Amino acids: CASSQPDRGGYTF. The chain carries TRBV6-5 and TRBJ1-2; 8 nucleotides match TRBD1. This CDR3 comprises 13 residues. Trimming at V came to 5 bases and at J to 8 bases, leaving 7 bases not matched to a gene. Germline V lookup: CDR1 MNHEY, CDR2 SVGAGI.